Listed below are T cell receptor beta chains from one sample, sequenced in a study of glioma-infiltrating T cells. MiXCR was run by TCRdb on the multiplex PCR reads, yielding one entry per CDR3 protein. The top ten hold around 12% of the sample, which has about 400,000 distinct CDR3 sequences, 35% to 45% seen once. Material: glioma tissue, nonneoplastic brain tissue, or PBMCs (not recorded which). These receptors were collected from a human donor with low-grade glioma or glioblastoma, undergoing nonglioma brain surgery, or in good health (not recorded which). The CDR3 runs from the conserved cysteine through the conserved F or W. Each record gives: J gene, clone size, CDR3 length, V gene, D gene, CDR3 protein, CDR3 DNA. D genes are given only for firm matches. A clone size is listed for some rows: how often the clone was seen (once, few, many), or a class if it is expanded.

J: TRBJ2-1
size: -
length: 12
V: TRBV28
D: -
CDR3: CASSGRNGEQSF
DNA: TGTGCCAGCAGCGGGAGAAATGGTGAGCAGTCCTTC

J: TRBJ2-2
size: few
length: 15
V: TRBV7-2
D: -
CDR3: CASSFDRTRAGELFF
DNA: TGTGCCAGCAGCTTTGACAGGACAAGAGCCGGGGAGCTGTTTTTT

J: TRBJ1-1
size: many
length: 14
V: TRBV27
D: -
CDR3: CASSLLPYQPEAFF
DNA: TGTGCCAGCAGTTTATTGCCGTATCAGCCTGAAGCTTTCTTT

J: TRBJ1-6
size: few
length: 15
V: TRBV20-1
D: -
CDR3: CSARRDGGHVSPLHF
DNA: TGCAGTGCTAGGCGGGACGGGGGCCACGTTTCACCCCTCCACTTT

J: TRBJ2-2
size: -
length: 13
V: TRBV28
D: -
CDR3: CASSAYLTGELFF
DNA: TGTGCCAGCAGTGCATACCTCACCGGGGAGCTGTTTTTT

J: TRBJ1-6
size: many
length: 16
V: TRBV28
D: -
CDR3: CASSSLREFILSPLHF
DNA: TGTGCCAGCAGTTCCTTGAGGGAGTTCATCCTATCACCCCTCCACTTT

J: TRBJ1-2
size: -
length: 14
V: TRBV27
D: TRBD1
CDR3: CASSGNRGRAGYTF
DNA: TGTGCCAGCAGTGGAAACAGGGGGCGGGCTGGCTACACCTTC

J: TRBJ2-7
size: -
length: 14
V: TRBV27
D: -
CDR3: CASSYRQRAYEQYF
DNA: TGTGCCAGCAGTTACCGGCAGAGGGCCTACGAGCAGTACTTC

J: TRBJ2-3
size: -
length: 15
V: TRBV6-6
D: TRBD2
CDR3: CASSYLAGGGDTQYF
DNA: TGTGCCAGCAGTTACCTAGCGGGAGGAGGCGATACGCAGTATTTT

J: TRBJ1-3
size: few
length: 15
V: TRBV4-3
D: -
CDR3: CASSPKKGSGNTIYF
DNA: TGCGCCAGCAGCCCCAAGAAGGGGTCTGGAAACACCATATATTTT

J: TRBJ2-1
size: few
length: 13
V: TRBV7-3
D: -
CDR3: CASSHDRDNEQFF
DNA: TGTGCCAGCAGCCACGACAGAGACAATGAGCAGTTCTTC

J: TRBJ1-2
size: -
length: 13
V: TRBV10-3
D: -
CDR3: CAISEGVSSGYTF
DNA: TGTGCCATCTCCGAGGGTGTGTCGAGTGGCTACACCTTC

J: TRBJ2-3
size: -
length: 16
V: TRBV18
D: TRBD2
CDR3: CASSQSSAGAGDTQYF
DNA: TGTGCCAGCTCCCAAAGTTCGGCGGGAGCTGGAGATACGCAGTATTTT

J: TRBJ1-5
size: few
length: 15
V: TRBV4-3
D: TRBD1
CDR3: CASSQALQGAQPQHF
DNA: TGCGCCAGCAGCCAAGCCTTACAGGGGGCCCAGCCCCAGCATTTT

J: TRBJ2-2
size: -
length: 15
V: TRBV9
D: -
CDR3: CASSLVGGASGELFF
DNA: TGTGCCAGCAGCTTAGTCGGAGGGGCGTCCGGGGAGCTGTTTTTT

J: TRBJ1-2
size: few
length: 14
V: TRBV4-1
D: -
CDR3: CASSHADSVYGYTF
DNA: TGCGCCAGCAGCCATGCCGACAGTGTCTATGGCTACACCTTC

J: TRBJ2-7
size: few
length: 15
V: TRBV28
D: TRBD2
CDR3: CASSPQAAGDYEQYF
DNA: TGTGCCAGCAGTCCTCAAGCAGCGGGAGACTACGAGCAGTACTTC

J: TRBJ2-7
size: -
length: 17
V: TRBV28
D: TRBD2
CDR3: CASSFWGELAGFYEQYF
DNA: TGTGCCAGCAGTTTCTGGGGAGAACTAGCGGGATTTTACGAGCAGTACTTC

J: TRBJ2-7
size: -
length: 13
V: TRBV24-1
D: -
CDR3: CATSEPGRYEQYF
DNA: TGTGCCACCAGTGAGCCAGGGAGATACGAGCAGTACTTC

J: TRBJ2-7
size: many
length: 15
V: TRBV7-2
D: TRBD1
CDR3: CASSLVGTGNYEQYF
DNA: TGTGCCAGCAGCTTAGTCGGGACAGGGAACTACGAGCAGTACTTC

J: TRBJ2-1
size: many
length: 17
V: TRBV6-2/TRBV6-3
D: -
CDR3: CASSYPRGAPSYNEQFF
DNA: TGTGCCAGCAGTTACCCACGGGGAGCGCCCTCCTACAATGAGCAGTTCTTC

J: TRBJ1-1
size: many
length: 12
V: TRBV28
D: TRBD1
CDR3: CASSTGGTEAFF
DNA: TGTGCCAGCAGTACAGGGGGCACTGAAGCTTTCTTT

J: TRBJ2-7
size: many
length: 15
V: TRBV27
D: -
CDR3: CASTPWGSGSYEQYF
DNA: TGTGCCAGCACCCCCTGGGGGTCAGGGTCCTACGAGCAGTACTTC

J: TRBJ2-2
size: -
length: 16
V: TRBV28
D: -
CDR3: CASSPTRTLDTGELFF
DNA: TGTGCCAGCAGTCCCACTCGGACCCTGGACACCGGGGAGCTGTTTTTT

J: TRBJ1-2
size: few
length: 13
V: TRBV7-9
D: -
CDR3: CASSQGPNYGYTF
DNA: TGTGCCAGCAGCCAGGGGCCTAACTATGGCTACACCTTC

J: TRBJ2-1
size: -
length: 16
V: TRBV28
D: TRBD2
CDR3: CASSRPGGGGYNEQFF
DNA: TGTGCCAGCAGCCGCCCCGGCGGGGGGGGGTACAATGAGCAGTTCTTC

J: TRBJ2-2
size: few
length: 15
V: TRBV28
D: -
CDR3: CASSPPLQGAGELFF
DNA: TGTGCCAGCAGCCCACCCCTTCAGGGAGCCGGGGAGCTGTTTTTT

J: TRBJ2-4
size: -
length: 18
V: TRBV25-1
D: TRBD2
CDR3: CASGGFSGTSGIGNIQYF
DNA: TGTGCCAGCGGAGGCTTTTCCGGGACTAGCGGGATTGGAAACATTCAGTACTTC

J: TRBJ2-3
size: many
length: 12
V: TRBV27
D: -
CDR3: CASSSPTDTQYF
DNA: TGTGCCAGCAGTTCCCCCACAGATACGCAGTATTTT

J: TRBJ1-1
size: -
length: 14
V: TRBV4-2
D: -
CDR3: CASSQENQGTEAFF
DNA: TGTGCCAGCAGCCAAGAGAACCAGGGCACTGAAGCTTTCTTT

J: TRBJ2-5
size: few
length: 14
V: TRBV20-1
D: TRBD1
CDR3: CSAISRTGQETQYF
DNA: TGCAGTGCTATTTCCAGGACAGGTCAAGAGACCCAGTACTTC

J: TRBJ1-1
size: -
length: 14
V: TRBV6-9
D: -
CDR3: CASSYEPRGGEAFF
DNA: TGTGCCAGCAGTTACGAACCCCGGGGAGGCGAAGCTTTCTTT

J: TRBJ1-2
size: few
length: 14
V: TRBV7-2
D: -
CDR3: CASSFRQDLYGYTF
DNA: TGTGCCAGCAGCTTTAGACAGGACCTCTATGGCTACACCTTC

J: TRBJ1-1
size: -
length: 16
V: TRBV6-2/TRBV6-3
D: TRBD1
CDR3: CASSPIGQGAGTEAFF
DNA: TGTGCCAGCAGCCCCATTGGACAGGGGGCTGGCACTGAAGCTTTCTTT

J: TRBJ2-3
size: few
length: 16
V: TRBV5-4
D: -
CDR3: CASSLGSYTSTDTQYF
DNA: TGTGCCAGCAGCTTGGGCAGTTACACTAGCACAGATACGCAGTATTTT

J: TRBJ2-7
size: few
length: 13
V: TRBV15
D: -
CDR3: CATSRQKGYEQYF
DNA: TGTGCCACCAGCAGGCAGAAGGGGTACGAGCAGTACTTC

J: TRBJ1-1
size: few
length: 14
V: TRBV12-3/TRBV12-4
D: TRBD1
CDR3: CASSWGQPNTEAFF
DNA: TGTGCCAGCAGCTGGGGACAGCCGAACACTGAAGCTTTCTTT

J: TRBJ1-2
size: many
length: 15
V: TRBV6-4
D: TRBD1
CDR3: CASSNSLGQDNGYTF
DNA: TGTGCCAGCAGTAATTCCCTGGGACAGGATAATGGCTACACCTTC

J: TRBJ2-2
size: few
length: 13
V: TRBV7-2
D: -
CDR3: CASSSRSTGELFF
DNA: TGTGCCAGCAGCTCGCGGTCCACCGGGGAGCTGTTTTTT

J: TRBJ1-5
size: few
length: 16
V: TRBV20-1
D: -
CDR3: CSARGHSYVSNQPQHF
DNA: TGCAGTGCGCGAGGACACAGTTATGTAAGCAATCAGCCCCAGCATTTT

J: TRBJ2-7
size: many
length: 15
V: TRBV6-1
D: -
CDR3: CASTPSGPVTYEQYF
DNA: TGTGCCAGCACCCCCTCCGGGCCCGTTACCTACGAGCAGTACTTC

J: TRBJ2-1
size: -
length: 13
V: TRBV18
D: -
CDR3: CASSSWGYNEQFF
DNA: TGTGCCAGCTCATCTTGGGGGTACAATGAGCAGTTCTTC

J: TRBJ1-2
size: many
length: 16
V: TRBV6-2/TRBV6-3
D: -
CDR3: CASSYPELGGNYGYTF
DNA: TGTGCCAGCAGTTACCCGGAGCTGGGGGGGAACTATGGCTACACCTTC

J: TRBJ2-7
size: -
length: 13
V: TRBV5-4
D: -
CDR3: CASSFFSAYEQYF
DNA: TGTGCCAGCAGCTTTTTTTCCGCCTACGAGCAGTACTTC

J: TRBJ2-1
size: -
length: 14
V: TRBV3-1
D: TRBD2
CDR3: CASVGTSGSNEQFF
DNA: TGTGCCAGCGTTGGGACTAGCGGGAGCAATGAGCAGTTCTTC

J: TRBJ2-7
size: -
length: 14
V: TRBV4-3
D: TRBD1
CDR3: CASSRWDRENEQYF
DNA: TGCGCCAGCAGCCGGTGGGACAGGGAAAACGAGCAGTACTTC

J: TRBJ2-5
size: few
length: 15
V: TRBV6-6
D: TRBD2
CDR3: CASSYSAGGQETQYF
DNA: TGTGCCAGCAGTTACTCGGCGGGAGGGCAAGAGACCCAGTACTTC

J: TRBJ2-7
size: -
length: 14
V: TRBV4-3
D: TRBD1
CDR3: CASSLDRVTYEQYF
DNA: TGCGCCAGCAGCCTGGACAGGGTAACCTACGAGCAGTACTTC

J: TRBJ2-1
size: many
length: 14
V: TRBV20-1
D: TRBD2
CDR3: CSARLAGGYNEQFF
DNA: TGCAGTGCTAGGTTAGCGGGAGGGTACAATGAGCAGTTCTTC

J: TRBJ1-5
size: many
length: 13
V: TRBV2
D: -
CDR3: CASSERENQPQHF
DNA: TGTGCCAGCAGTGAGAGGGAAAATCAGCCCCAGCATTTT